Each of the 25 T cell receptor beta chains below was sequenced from the same sample in a study of blood T cells in healthy people across ages. Then a second PCR, running about 6 to 12 cycles, was carried out with a sample-barcoded 5' primer and a J-beta primer mix. TCRdb called the 5' RACE reads again in MiXCR, with one record for every CDR3 protein. The table shows 1.4 million to 1.5 million distinct CDR3 sequences, with roughly 45% occurring only once. The sequenced sample was blood. Source of these receptors: a woman aged 18-29 years in good health.

The gene calls are TRBV4-1 and TRBJ2-5; D gene unclear. Germline V gives CDR1 MGHRA, CDR2 YSYEKL. Deletions cut 4 bases from V and 2 bases from J, with 11 bases between. The CDR3 loop spans 14 amino acids. CDR3 region: CASSRYWGQETQYF. The CDR3 DNA reads TGCGCCAGCAGCCGGTACTGGGGACAAGAGACCCAGTACTTC.

The chain couples TRBV6-1 to TRBJ2-3; 10 bases are a match to TRBD1. The CDR3 extends over 16 amino acids. CDR1 and CDR2 (germline): MNHNS, SASEGT. V lost 4 bases, J lost 1 base, and 5 bases stayed unmatched. CDR3 DNA: TGTGCCAGCAGTGTGGTGACAGGGGGCCGCACAGATACGCAGTATTTT. Protein product: CASSVVTGGRTDTQYF.

The rearrangement uses TRBV20-1 and TRBJ2-7; TRBD1 matches 8 bases. CDR1 DFQATT and CDR2 SNEGSKA come from the germline V gene (reference sequence). V lost 0 bases to trimming and J lost 0 bases; unmatched junction nucleotides: 13. The CDR3 extends over 18 amino acids. The CDR3 protein is CSARDRTGFRGSSYEQYF. CDR3 nucleotide sequence: TGCAGTGCTAGAGACCGGACAGGGTTTCGGGGGAGCTCCTACGAGCAGTACTTC.

The chain employs TRBV4-1 and TRBJ1-2, with no clear D. The V and J ends lost 1 base and 8 bases respectively, with 17 bases between them. Germline CDR1 MGHRA, CDR2 YSYEKL. The CDR3 runs 15 residues. DNA of the CDR3: TGCGCCAGCAGCCAAGTTCAGGCATCCGGCGGAGGCTACACCTTC. Encoded protein: CASSQVQASGGGYTF.

This clonotype was observed a handful of times. This chain connects TRBV3-1 to TRBJ1-2, with 10 bases that match TRBD1. The V gene's germline CDR1 is LGHDT and CDR2 YNNKEL (reference sequence). This CDR3 is built from 17 residues. V lost 0 bases to trimming and J lost 5 bases; unmatched junction nucleotides: 9. CDR3 amino acids: CASSQDRSGTGVYGYTF. CDR3 bases: TGTGCCAGCAGCCAAGATAGATCCGGGACAGGGGTATATGGCTACACCTTC.

V is TRBV12-3 or TRBV12-4 and J is TRBJ2-1, with 7 bases aligning to TRBD2. V shed 1 base, J shed 9 bases, and the junction held 12 bases outside the gene matches. The CDR3 has 16 residues. CDR3 bases: TGTGCCAGCAGTTTAGGGGGTGGGAGGGCCGTGTTTGAGCAGTTCTTC. Its protein is CASSLGGGRAVFEQFF.

This clonotype appeared a few times. This chain uses TRBV6-6 with TRBJ1-5; 10 nucleotides match TRBD1. The CDR3 is 15 residues long. V shed 5 bases, J shed 1 base, and the junction held 2 bases outside the gene matches. Per germline, CDR1 MNHNY and CDR2 SVGAGI (reference sequence). The CDR3 sequence: CASSRQGASNQPQHF. The CDR3 DNA reads as TGTGCCAGCAGTAGACAGGGGGCGAGCAATCAGCCCCAGCATTTT.

In regard to this clonotype: The junction and the germline gene differ at one end; a read error may be behind it. The CDR3 loop is CAGSSMGTDTQYF. In DNA form, the CDR3 reads TGTGCCGGCAGTTCGATGGGGACAGATACGCAGTATTTT. The chain carries TRBV6-2 or TRBV6-3 and TRBJ2-3; D not certain. CDR1 is MNHEY, CDR2 SVGEGT, per germline. The CDR3 runs to 13 residues.

The chain is built from TRBV10-3 and TRBJ2-3; tentatively, D is TRBD2 (5 bases). Germline assignment: CDR1 ENHRY and CDR2 SYGVKD. Trimming cost V 10 bases and J 6 bases, with 11 bases left between them. CDR3 size: 11 residues. CDR3 amino acids: CATDSQDTQYF. For the CDR3, the DNA is TGTGCCACGGACTCGCAGGATACGCAGTATTTT.

The V and J genes are TRBV7-6 and TRBJ2-7, with D unresolved. The CDR3 is made up of 13 amino acids. The germline V and J ends were trimmed by 3 bases and 6 bases, with 12 bases remaining between them. In germline, CDR1 is SGHVS, CDR2 FNYEAQ. The CDR3 is CASSLGSSSEQYF. CDR3 coding DNA: TGTGCCAGCAGCTTGGGGTCCTCCAGCGAGCAGTACTTC. Using reference TRBV7-6 and TRBJ2-7 for the parts outside the CDR3, the full variable domain is GAGVSQSPRYKVTKRGQDVALRCDPISGHVSLYWYRQALGQGPEFLTYFNYEAQQDKSGLPNDRFSAERPEGSISTLTIQRTEQRDSAMYRCASSLGSSSEQYFGPGTRLTVT.

This rearrangement joins TRBV24-1 to TRBJ2-7; D is ambiguous. Germline V gene lookup returns CDR1 KGHDR and CDR2 SFDVKD. The CDR3 consists of 12 residues. The germline V and J ends were trimmed by 6 bases and 12 bases, with 17 bases remaining between them. CDR3 sequence (DNA): TGTGCCACCAGTCCGCGACTTTTGAGGCGGTACTTC. It specifies CATSPRLLRRYF.

The CDR3 DNA sequence: TGTGCCAGTGGGATCCCGTACGAGCAGTACTTC. Translated: CASGIPYEQYF. V usage is TRBV2 and J usage is TRBJ2-7; D is ambiguous. Trimming removed 9 bases at V and 4 bases at J, with 10 bases between. Per germline, CDR1 SNHLY and CDR2 FYNNEI. This CDR3 region has 11 residues.

In this sample, this clonotype turned up a few times. The chain joins TRBV27 to TRBJ1-2; D call uncertain. This CDR3 comprises 15 residues. V gave up 0 bases and J gave up 3 bases, with 11 bases separating them. Germline V CDR1 and CDR2: MNHEY, SMNVEV (reference sequence). The CDR3: CASSLSGLGDYGYTF. Here the CDR3 DNA reads TGTGCCAGCAGTTTATCAGGGCTTGGGGACTATGGCTACACCTTC.

This clonotype was detected only a few times. V gene TRBV20-1 combines with J gene TRBJ1-2, with TRBD1 matching 9 bases. With V trimmed by 6 bases and J by 5 bases, 4 bases remained unmatched. Germline loops: CDR1 DFQATT, CDR2 SNEGSKA (reference sequence). The CDR3 extends over 12 amino acids. The CDR3 DNA follows: TGCAGTGCCCTACAGGGGGCTTATGGCTACACCTTC. Translation: CSALQGAYGYTF.

The V and J genes are TRBV12-3 or TRBV12-4 and TRBJ1-1, with a weak D call TRBD1 (5 bases). V lost 7 bases and J lost 7, with 19 bases in between. The CDR3 totals 14 residues. CDR3 amino acids: CASKPGPPSFEAFF. Written as DNA, the CDR3 is TGTGCCAGCAAACCGGGACCCCCTTCGTTTGAAGCTTTCTTT.

This clonotype was picked up a small number of times. The gene calls are TRBV12-3 or TRBV12-4 and TRBJ2-7; no definite D call. This CDR3 is built from 13 residues. Trimming pared 5 bases from V and 4 bases from J, leaving 12 bases between. The CDR3 sequence is CASSLGIGYEQYF. The CDR3 region has the DNA TGTGCCAGCAGTCTCGGCATAGGGTACGAGCAGTACTTC.

This clonotype was detected a few times. The chain links TRBV20-1 to TRBJ1-4; D perhaps matches TRBD1 (6 bases). The CDR3 covers 14 residues. With 5 bases removed from V and 6 bases from J, the gap between germline ends came to 16 bases. Germline CDR1 and CDR2: DFQATT and SNEGSKA (reference sequence). The CDR3 is CSAGGNIWDEKLFF. The DNA of the CDR3 is TGCAGTGCTGGGGGCAATATATGGGATGAAAAACTGTTTTTT.

The V call is TRBV5-1, the J call TRBJ2-5; D remains unclear. V lost 5 bases and J lost 11, with 16 bases in between. Germline V gene sequence: CDR1 SGHRS, CDR2 YFSETQ. The CDR3 has 12 amino acids. The CDR3 region has the DNA TGCGCCAGCAGAACAGCCCACAATGAGCAGTACTTC. Its protein product is CASRTAHNEQYF.

The chain couples TRBV2 to TRBJ1-2; D is unresolved. Trimming pared 7 bases from V and 2 bases from J, leaving 8 bases between. Germline V gene sequence: CDR1 SNHLY, CDR2 FYNNEI. The CDR3 runs to 12 residues. CDR3 region: CASNRQNYGYTF. Written as DNA, the CDR3 is TGTGCCAGCAATAGGCAGAACTATGGCTACACCTTC.

As to this clonotype: The DNA is omitted, as the CDR3 cannot be located on it reliably, and the CDR3 follows TCRdb's listing. The J gene is TRBJ1-1, the V gene TRBV7-2. Per the germline V gene, CDR1 is SGHTA and CDR2 is FQGNSA. The CDR3 is 15 amino acids long, termini counted. The CDR3 is CASSSSGLSNTEAFF.

The rearrangement uses TRBV7-6 and TRBJ1-4; 7 bases map to TRBD1. V lost 5 bases, J lost 4 bases, and 7 bases stayed unmatched. The CDR3 extends over 15 amino acids. Germline CDR1 and CDR2: SGHVS and FNYEAQ. CDR3 nucleotides: TGTGCCAGCAGCCCGAGACAGGGAGTTAATGAAAAACTGTTTTTT. This translates into CASSPRQGVNEKLFF.

The chain uses TRBV28 and TRBJ2-1, with 13 bases matching TRBD2. The CDR3 spans 14 residues. With 6 bases clipped from V and 10 bases from J, the junction kept 6 bases outside the gene matches. Germline V gene lookup returns CDR1 MDHEN and CDR2 SYDVKM. In DNA, the CDR3 is TGTGCCAGCAGGACGGGACTAGCGGGGTCGGAGCAGTTCTTC. The encoded protein is CASRTGLAGSEQFF.

This clonotype has more than one count but fewer than ten. This chain links TRBV5-1 with TRBJ2-3, with TRBD2 matching 8 bases. This CDR3 has 14 residues. With 6 bases clipped from V and 3 bases from J, the junction kept 6 bases outside the gene matches. Germline loops: CDR1 SGHRS, CDR2 YFSETQ. The DNA for the CDR3 is TGCGCCAGCAATGTAGCGGGGACAACAGATACGCAGTATTTT. It yields the protein CASNVAGTTDTQYF. Full variable domain (outside the CDR3, taken from reference TRBV5-1 and TRBJ2-3): KAGVTQTPRYLIKTRGQQVTLSCSPISGHRSVSWYQQTPGQGLQFLFEYFSETQRNKGNFPGRFSGRQFSNSRSEMNVSTLELGDSALYLCASNVAGTTDTQYFGPGTRLTVL.

This clonotype was counted a few times. V usage is TRBV30 and J usage is TRBJ2-7; TRBD1 might be the D (6 bases). V was shortened by 5 bases and J by 2 bases, with 13 bases between the two germline ends. CDR3 size: 13 residues. From germline, CDR1 is GTSNPN and CDR2 SVGIG (reference sequence). The chain's CDR3 is CAWSLQGAYEQYF. The CDR3 coding sequence is TGTGCCTGGTCTCTACAGGGAGCCTACGAGCAGTACTTC.

The chain employs TRBV7-9 and TRBJ2-5; 7 bases match TRBD1. The CDR3 runs to 15 residues. The V and J ends lost 5 bases and 0 bases, in that order; junction bases with no gene match: 6. In germline, CDR1 is SEHNR, CDR2 FQNEAQ (reference sequence). In nucleotides, the CDR3 is TGTGCCAGCAGCCCGGGACAGTTGTACCAAGAGACCCAGTACTTC. This encodes CASSPGQLYQETQYF. The entire variable domain, with the rest obtained from reference TRBV7-9 and TRBJ2-5, is as follows: DTGVSQNPRHKITKRGQNVTFRCDPISEHNRLYWYRQTLGQGPEFLTYFQNEAQLEKSRLLSDRFSAERPKGSFSTLEIQRTEQGDSAMYLCASSPGQLYQETQYFGPGTRLLVL.